The 20 T cell receptor beta chains presented below share a single source sample, sequenced in a study of T cell responses to AZD1222 COVID-19 vaccine (dated by TCRdb to the early 2020s). Libraries came from the immunoSEQ multiplex PCR assay. TCRdb stores this immuneACCESS table with in-frame sequences only. Part of the clones is absent; in the studies checked, under half of the shortfall reflects unresolved V genes, and no reason is known for the rest. The sample contains 120,000 to 150,000 clones, approximately 90% of them found a single time. Around 3.6% of the sample is taken by the ten largest. The sample's time point label is to be understood as: baseline before first vaccination. Material: peripheral blood, obtained on day 0 of AZD1222 vaccination. The receptors were sampled from an adult in good health.

The V call is TRBV7-9, the J call TRBJ2-5, with a possible D match to TRBD2 (5 bases). The germline V gene encodes CDR1 SEHNR and CDR2 FQNEAQ (reference sequence). Trimming removed 0 bases at V and 5 bases at J, with 10 bases between. The CDR3 totals 14 residues. Here the CDR3 reads CASSLAGVGETQYF. CDR3 bases: TGTGCCAGCAGCTTAGCGGGAGTTGGGGAGACCCAGTACTTC. Variable domain in full (rest from reference TRBV7-9 and TRBJ2-5): DTGVSQNPRHKITKRGQNVTFRCDPISEHNRLYWYRQTLGQGPEFLTYFQNEAQLEKSRLLSDRFSAERPKGSFSTLEIQRTEQGDSAMYLCASSLAGVGETQYFGPGTRLLVL.

The chain links TRBV11-2 to TRBJ1-1; no clear D gene. From germline, CDR1 is SGHAT and CDR2 FQNNGV. Trimming took off 3 bases at V and 2 bases at J, with 7 bases between the two ends. This CDR3 comprises 13 residues. CDR3: CASSFQTNTEAFF. CDR3 nucleotides: TGTGCCAGCAGCTTTCAGACTAACACTGAAGCTTTCTTT.

The V and J genes are TRBV6-5 and TRBJ1-2; 10 bases align to TRBD1. The V segment lost 5 bases and the J segment 2 bases; nucleotides outside the gene matches: 2. CDR3 length equals 14 residues. The germline V gene has CDR1 MNHEY and CDR2 SVGAGI. Here the CDR3 reads CASSRQGANYGYTF. CDR3 coding DNA: TGTGCCAGCAGTAGACAGGGGGCGAACTATGGCTACACCTTC.

This clone was counted only a few times. The chain employs TRBV5-5 and TRBJ2-2, with D perhaps matching TRBD1 (6 bases). Between the trimmed V and J ends, which lost 3 bases and 1 base, there was a span of 16 bases. The CDR3 covers 17 residues. Germline V lookup: CDR1 SGHKS, CDR2 YYEKEE (reference sequence). Here the CDR3 DNA reads TGTGCCAGCAGCTCTTACAGGGTAATCTTGAACACCGGGGAGCTGTTTTTT. Amino acids: CASSSYRVILNTGELFF.

The chain combines TRBV3-1 (or the pseudogene TRBV3-2) with TRBJ2-3; 7 nucleotides line up with TRBD2. Germline V lookup: CDR1 LGHDT, CDR2 YNNKEL (reference sequence). This CDR3 comprises 15 residues. Trimming took 4 bases from V and 6 from J; bases not matched to a gene: 10. CDR3 amino acids: CASSPRAGAGDTQYF. CDR3 DNA sequence: TGTGCCAGCAGCCCCCGGGCGGGAGCGGGGGATACGCAGTATTTT.

The V and J genes are TRBV5-1 and TRBJ2-1; TRBD1 matches at 7 bases. Germline lookup yields CDR1 SGHRS and CDR2 YFSETQ. This CDR3 spans 15 amino acids. The ends lost 4 bases at V and 6 bases at J; junction bases unmatched: 10. CDR3 coding DNA: TGCGCCAGCAGCCAAGACAGGGCCGGGATCAATGAGCAGTTCTTC. Translation: CASSQDRAGINEQFF.

The V gene is TRBV30, the J gene TRBJ1-2; 7 bases agree with TRBD1. CDR1 is GTSNPN, CDR2 SVGIG, per germline (reference sequence). The length of the CDR3 is 19 residues. After removal of 0 bases from V and 1 base from J, the junction contained 17 bases not matched to a gene. The CDR3 sequence is CAWSVTRSGQRSLNYGYTF. Written as DNA, the CDR3 is TGTGCCTGGAGTGTAACTAGGTCGGGACAGCGATCCCTTAACTATGGCTACACCTTC.

The chain joins TRBV6-6 to TRBJ1-5, with a tentative D call TRBD1 (5 bases). Trimming took 3 bases from V and 0 from J, leaving 9 bases between them. The CDR3 loop spans 15 amino acids. Germline V gene data show CDR1 as MNHNY and CDR2 as SVGAGI (reference sequence). For the CDR3, the DNA is TGTGCCAGCAGTTATGGACAATATAGCAATCAGCCCCAGCATTTT. Its protein is CASSYGQYSNQPQHF.

The V gene is TRBV27, the J gene TRBJ2-7; 8 bases are shared with TRBD1. The junction had 24 bases not matched to a gene; V was cut back by 5 bases and J by 3 bases. Germline CDR1 is MNHEY and CDR2 is SMNVEV (reference sequence). The CDR3 sequence is 20 residues long. DNA of the CDR3: TGTGCCAGCAGTCCCCTCAGGTGGGCAGGGGGCCAAGATAAAAACTACGAGCAGTACTTC. Translating gives CASSPLRWAGGQDKNYEQYF.

This chain links TRBV11-3 with TRBJ2-5; no definite D call. The CDR3 has 11 amino acids. V lost 4 bases to trimming and J lost 3 bases, with 3 bases between them. Looked up from germline, CDR1 is SGHNT and CDR2 is YENEEA. The CDR3 reads CASSSEETQYF. For the CDR3, the DNA is TGTGCCAGCAGCTCGGAAGAGACCCAGTACTTC.

The chain is built from TRBV7-8 and TRBJ2-3; 10 nucleotides match TRBD2. The V segment lost 7 bases and the J segment 6 bases; nucleotides outside the gene matches: 4. Germline V gene data show CDR1 as SGHVS and CDR2 as FQNEAQ. The CDR3 length is 13 residues. For the CDR3, the DNA is TGTGCCAGCACTAGCGGGAGAGTTGATACGCAGTATTTT. It specifies CASTSGRVDTQYF.

V gene TRBV18 combines with J gene TRBJ2-3; D is uncertain. Per germline, CDR1 KGHSH and CDR2 LQKENI. V was cut by 2 bases and J by 6 bases, with 6 bases left in between. The length of the CDR3 is 12 residues. The CDR3 sequence is CASSPISDTQYF. Here the CDR3 DNA reads TGTGCCAGCTCACCAATTTCGGATACGCAGTATTTT. Full variable domain (missing parts from reference TRBV18 and TRBJ2-3): NAGVMQNPRHLVRRRGQEARLRCSPMKGHSHVYWYRQLPEEGLKFMVYLQKENIIDESGMPKERFSAEFPKEGPSILRIQQVVRGDSAAYFCASSPISDTQYFGPGTRLTVL.

For the CDR3, the DNA is TGTGCCAGCAGTCCCGGGACAGGGTTTGGAAACACCATATATTTT. Encoded protein: CASSPGTGFGNTIYF. The chain employs TRBV2 and TRBJ1-3, with 9 bases matching TRBD1. CDR1 and CDR2 (germline): SNHLY, FYNNEI. This CDR3 contains 15 residues. V lost 5 bases to trimming and J lost 3 bases; unmatched junction nucleotides: 5.

The chain joins TRBV4-3 to TRBJ2-7; the D gene could be TRBD1 or TRBD2 (5 bases each). V was clipped by 5 bases and J by 6 bases, with 17 bases between them. The CDR3 totals 14 residues. Germline CDR1 and CDR2: LGHNA and YSLEER. CDR3 sequence (DNA): TGCGCCAGCAGCTCCCGGGGCTCTACGGGCGAGCAGTACTTC. Translated, it gives CASSSRGSTGEQYF.

This clone was observed a few times. This sequence joins TRBV24-1 and TRBJ2-3; TRBD1 is a possible D gene (7 bases). CDR3 length equals 14 residues. In germline, CDR1 is KGHDR, CDR2 SFDVKD. V was shortened by 5 bases and J by 3 bases, with 11 bases between the two germline ends. The CDR3 is CATSGAGGTDTQYF. The CDR3 nucleotides are TGTGCCACCAGTGGCGCAGGGGGGACAGATACGCAGTATTTT.

The count of this clone is one. The CDR3 DNA follows: TGTGCCAGCAGCCAAGAACCGGGACTAGCGGGGGGGCCGGACACCGGGGAGCTGTTTTTT. It encodes CASSQEPGLAGGPDTGELFF. V is TRBV4-2 and J is TRBJ2-2; 16 bases are a match to TRBD2. The CDR3 spans 20 residues. CDR1 LGHNA and CDR2 YNFKEQ come from the germline V gene. The junction had 7 bases not matched to a gene; V was cut back by 0 bases and J by 3 bases.

The chain joins TRBV9 to TRBJ2-1; D not resolved. The CDR3 is 12 amino acids. CDR1 and CDR2 from the germline V gene are SGDLS and YYNGEE. V gave up 3 bases and J gave up 8 bases, with 9 bases separating them. CDR3 nucleotides: TGTGCCAGCAGCGGAGAGCGATATGAGCAGTTCTTC. Its translation is CASSGERYEQFF. The whole variable domain, filled in from reference TRBV9 and TRBJ2-1, reads DSGVTQTPKHLITATGQRVTLRCSPRSGDLSVYWYQQSLDQGLQFLIQYYNGEERAKGNILERFSAQQFPDLHSELNLSSLELGDSALYFCASSGERYEQFFGPGTRLTVL.

The gene calls are TRBV9 and TRBJ2-7, with a tentative D call TRBD2 (6 bases). The ends were cut back, 4 bases at V and 6 bases at J, with 14 bases in the middle. This CDR3 has 13 residues. Germline V CDR1 and CDR2: SGDLS, YYNGEE. The CDR3 region has the DNA TGTGCCAGCAGCCTGGAGTCCGGGAGCGAGCAGTACTTC. It encodes CASSLESGSEQYF. Filled out from reference TRBV9 and TRBJ2-7, the complete variable domain reads DSGVTQTPKHLITATGQRVTLRCSPRSGDLSVYWYQQSLDQGLQFLIQYYNGEERAKGNILERFSAQQFPDLHSELNLSSLELGDSALYFCASSLESGSEQYFGPGTRLTVT.

The chain couples TRBV12-3 or TRBV12-4 to TRBJ2-7; D is ambiguous. The V gene lost 4 bases and the J gene lost 2 bases, with 3 bases spanning the gap. The CDR3 is made up of 11 amino acids. The CDR3: CASSSTYEQYF. CDR3 bases: TGTGCCAGCAGTTCAACCTACGAGCAGTACTTC.

The chain recombines TRBV19 with TRBJ2-3; maybe TRBD1 (5 bases). Germline CDR1 reads LNHDA; CDR2 reads SQIVND (reference sequence). This CDR3 comprises 16 residues. Trimming removed 5 bases at V and 2 bases at J, with 17 bases between. The CDR3 loop reads CASSPRAAADTDTQYF. The CDR3 DNA reads TGTGCCAGTAGTCCCAGGGCGGCAGCCGACACAGATACGCAGTATTTT.